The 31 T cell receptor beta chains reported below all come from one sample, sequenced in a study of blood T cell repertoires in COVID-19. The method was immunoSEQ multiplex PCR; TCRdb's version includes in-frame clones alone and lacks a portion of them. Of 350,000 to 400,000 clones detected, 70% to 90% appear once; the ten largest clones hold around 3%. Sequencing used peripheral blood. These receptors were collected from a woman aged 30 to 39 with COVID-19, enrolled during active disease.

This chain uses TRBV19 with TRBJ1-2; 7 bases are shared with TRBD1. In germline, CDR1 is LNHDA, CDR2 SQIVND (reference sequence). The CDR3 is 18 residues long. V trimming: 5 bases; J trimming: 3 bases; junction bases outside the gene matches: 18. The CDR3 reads CASSVSGQILKRDYGYTF. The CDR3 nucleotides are TGTGCCAGTAGTGTCTCGGGACAGATATTAAAGAGGGACTATGGCTACACCTTC. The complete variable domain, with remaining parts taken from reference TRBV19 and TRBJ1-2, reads DGGITQSPKYLFRKEGQNVTLSCEQNLNHDAMYWYRQDPGQGLRLIYYSQIVNDFQKGDIAEGYSVSREKKESFPLTVTSAQKNPTAFYLCASSVSGQILKRDYGYTFGSGTRLTVV.

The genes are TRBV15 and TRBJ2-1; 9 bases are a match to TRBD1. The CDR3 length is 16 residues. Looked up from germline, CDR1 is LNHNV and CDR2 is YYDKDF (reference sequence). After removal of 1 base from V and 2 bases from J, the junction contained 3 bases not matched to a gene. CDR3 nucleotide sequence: TGTGCCACCAGCAGAGGTCGGACAGGGGCCTACAATGAGCAGTTCTTC. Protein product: CATSRGRTGAYNEQFF.

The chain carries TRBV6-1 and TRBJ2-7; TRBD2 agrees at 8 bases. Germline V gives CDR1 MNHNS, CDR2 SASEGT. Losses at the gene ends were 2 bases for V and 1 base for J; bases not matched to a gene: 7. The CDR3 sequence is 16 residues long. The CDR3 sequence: CASSEWAGGPSYEQYF. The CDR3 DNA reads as TGTGCCAGCAGTGAATGGGCGGGGGGACCATCCTACGAGCAGTACTTC.

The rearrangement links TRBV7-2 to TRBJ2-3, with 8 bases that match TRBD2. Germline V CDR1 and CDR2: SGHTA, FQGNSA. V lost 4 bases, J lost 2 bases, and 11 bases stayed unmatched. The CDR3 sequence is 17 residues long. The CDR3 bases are TGTGCCAGCAGCTCTTATCTACTAGCGGCATACACAGATACGCAGTATTTT. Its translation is CASSSYLLAAYTDTQYF.

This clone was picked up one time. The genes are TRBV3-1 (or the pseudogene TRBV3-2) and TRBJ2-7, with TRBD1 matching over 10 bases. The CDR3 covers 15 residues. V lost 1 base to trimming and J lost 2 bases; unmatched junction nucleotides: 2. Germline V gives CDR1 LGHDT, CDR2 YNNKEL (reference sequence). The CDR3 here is CASSQAGTGAYEQYF. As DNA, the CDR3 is TGTGCCAGCAGCCAAGCCGGGACAGGGGCCTACGAGCAGTACTTC.

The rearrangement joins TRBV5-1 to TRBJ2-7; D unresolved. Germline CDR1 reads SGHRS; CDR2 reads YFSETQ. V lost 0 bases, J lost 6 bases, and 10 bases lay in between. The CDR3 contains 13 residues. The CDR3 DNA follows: TGCGCCAGCAGCTTGGGGTCTGGGCGCGAGCAGTACGTC. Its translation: CASSLGSGREQYV.

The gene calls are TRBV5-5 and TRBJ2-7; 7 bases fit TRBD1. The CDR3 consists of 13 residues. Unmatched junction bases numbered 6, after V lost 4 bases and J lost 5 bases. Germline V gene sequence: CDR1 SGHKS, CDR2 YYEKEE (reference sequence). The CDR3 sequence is CASSAGTVNEQYF. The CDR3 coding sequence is TGTGCCAGCAGCGCCGGGACAGTTAACGAGCAGTACTTC.

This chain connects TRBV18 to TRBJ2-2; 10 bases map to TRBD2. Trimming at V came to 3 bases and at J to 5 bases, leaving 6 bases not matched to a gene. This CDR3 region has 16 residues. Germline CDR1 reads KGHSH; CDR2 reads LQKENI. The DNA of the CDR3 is TGTGCCAGCTCACCCCTAGCGGGAGATCATACCGGGGAGCTGTTTTTT. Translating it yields CASSPLAGDHTGELFF.

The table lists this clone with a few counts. CDR3 sequence reads: CASTRTGLNTEAFF. The CDR3 region has the DNA TGTGCCAGCACCAGGACAGGTTTGAACACTGAAGCTTTCTTT. The V call is TRBV2, the J call TRBJ1-1; 7 bases line up with TRBD1. Unmatched junction bases numbered 5, after V lost 7 bases and J lost 0 bases. Germline lookup yields CDR1 SNHLY and CDR2 FYNNEI. This CDR3 has 14 amino acids.

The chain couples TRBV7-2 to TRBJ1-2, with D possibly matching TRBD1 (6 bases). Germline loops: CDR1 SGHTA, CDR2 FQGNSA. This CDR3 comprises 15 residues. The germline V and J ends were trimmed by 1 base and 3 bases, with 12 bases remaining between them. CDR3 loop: CASSLVGGRDYGYTF. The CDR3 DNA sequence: TGTGCCAGCAGCTTAGTCGGGGGGCGCGACTATGGCTACACCTTC.

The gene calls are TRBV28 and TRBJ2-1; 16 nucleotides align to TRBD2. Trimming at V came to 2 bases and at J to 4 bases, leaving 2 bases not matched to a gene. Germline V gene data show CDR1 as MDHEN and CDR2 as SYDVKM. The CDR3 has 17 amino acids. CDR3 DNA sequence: TGTGCCAGCAGTTTAACGGGACTAGCGGGAGGGTACAATGAGCAGTTCTTC. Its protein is CASSLTGLAGGYNEQFF.

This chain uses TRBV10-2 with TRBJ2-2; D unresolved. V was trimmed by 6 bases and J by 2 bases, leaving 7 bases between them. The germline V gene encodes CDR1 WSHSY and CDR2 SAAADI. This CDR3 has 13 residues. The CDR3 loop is CASRTLNTGELFF. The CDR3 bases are TGCGCCAGCAGGACTCTTAACACCGGGGAGCTGTTTTTT.

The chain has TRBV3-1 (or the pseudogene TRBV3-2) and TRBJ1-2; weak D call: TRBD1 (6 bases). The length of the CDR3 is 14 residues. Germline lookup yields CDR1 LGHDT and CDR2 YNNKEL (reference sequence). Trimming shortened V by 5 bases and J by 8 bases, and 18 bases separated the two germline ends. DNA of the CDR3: TGTGCCAGCAGCGTTACCGACAGGACCGGGGGCTACACCTTC. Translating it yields CASSVTDRTGGYTF.

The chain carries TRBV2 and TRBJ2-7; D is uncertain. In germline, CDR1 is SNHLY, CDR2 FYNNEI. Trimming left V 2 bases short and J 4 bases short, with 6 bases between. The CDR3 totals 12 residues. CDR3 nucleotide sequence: TGTGCCAGCAGTGAAATTCGGTACGAGCAGTACTTC. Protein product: CASSEIRYEQYF.

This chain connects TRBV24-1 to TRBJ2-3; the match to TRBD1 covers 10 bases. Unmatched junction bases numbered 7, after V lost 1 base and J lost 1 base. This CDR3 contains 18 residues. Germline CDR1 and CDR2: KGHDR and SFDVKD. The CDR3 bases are TGTGCCACCAGTGATTTCTTTACCGGGACAGGGGGCACAGATACGCAGTATTTT. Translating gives CATSDFFTGTGGTDTQYF.

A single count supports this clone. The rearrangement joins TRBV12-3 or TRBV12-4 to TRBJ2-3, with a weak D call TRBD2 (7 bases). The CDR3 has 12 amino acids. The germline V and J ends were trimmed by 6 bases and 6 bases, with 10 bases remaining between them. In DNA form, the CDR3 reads TGTGCCAGCAGCGGGGGGCCCGATACGCAGTATTTT. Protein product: CASSGGPDTQYF.

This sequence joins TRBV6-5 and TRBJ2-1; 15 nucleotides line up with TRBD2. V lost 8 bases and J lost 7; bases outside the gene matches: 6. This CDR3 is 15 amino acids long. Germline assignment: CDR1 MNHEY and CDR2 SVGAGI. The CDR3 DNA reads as TGTGCCAGCGCGGGACTAGCGGGAGGTCTTAATGAGCAGTTCTTC. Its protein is CASAGLAGGLNEQFF.

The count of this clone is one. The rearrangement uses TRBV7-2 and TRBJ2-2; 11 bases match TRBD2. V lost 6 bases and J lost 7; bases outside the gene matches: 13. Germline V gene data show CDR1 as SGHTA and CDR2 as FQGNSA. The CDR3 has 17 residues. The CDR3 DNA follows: TGTGCCAGCAGTCCTAGCGGGGGGTCGAGGGTCGGCGGGGAGCTGTTTTTT. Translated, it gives CASSPSGGSRVGGELFF.

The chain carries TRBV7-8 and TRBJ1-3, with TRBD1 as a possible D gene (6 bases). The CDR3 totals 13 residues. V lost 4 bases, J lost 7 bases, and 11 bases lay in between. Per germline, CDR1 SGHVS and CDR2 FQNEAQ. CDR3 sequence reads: CASSSPGVNTIYF. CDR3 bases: TGTGCCAGCAGCTCACCAGGGGTGAACACCATATATTTT.

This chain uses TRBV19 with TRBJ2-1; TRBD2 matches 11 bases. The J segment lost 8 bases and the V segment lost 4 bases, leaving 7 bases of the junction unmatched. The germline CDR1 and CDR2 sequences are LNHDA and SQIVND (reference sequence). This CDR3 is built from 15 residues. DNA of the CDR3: TGTGCCAGTAGTACTTCTAGCGGGGGGATCGATGAGCAGTTCTTC. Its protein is CASSTSSGGIDEQFF.

This CDR3 is CASSLMQGIANTEAFF. The CDR3 coding sequence is TGCGCCAGCAGCTTGATGCAGGGGATAGCCAACACTGAAGCTTTCTTT. The chain combines TRBV5-1 with TRBJ1-1; perhaps TRBD1 as D (6 bases). Germline V gene data show CDR1 as SGHRS and CDR2 as YFSETQ. The V end lost 1 base, the J end lost 2 bases, and 15 bases lay between the germline ends. This CDR3 is built from 16 residues.

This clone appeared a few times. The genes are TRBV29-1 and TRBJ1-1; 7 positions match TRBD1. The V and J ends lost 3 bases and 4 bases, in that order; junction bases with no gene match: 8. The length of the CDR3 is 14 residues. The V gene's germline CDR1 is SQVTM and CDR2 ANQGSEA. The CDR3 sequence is CSVDRGRGSTEAFF. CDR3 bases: TGCAGCGTTGACAGGGGGAGAGGGAGCACTGAAGCTTTCTTT. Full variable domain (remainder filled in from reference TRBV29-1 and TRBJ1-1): SAVISQKPSRDICQRGTSLTIQCQVDSQVTMMFWYRQQPGQSLTLIATANQGSEATYESGFVIDKFPISRPNLTFSTLTVSNMSPEDSSIYLCSVDRGRGSTEAFFGQGTRLTVV.

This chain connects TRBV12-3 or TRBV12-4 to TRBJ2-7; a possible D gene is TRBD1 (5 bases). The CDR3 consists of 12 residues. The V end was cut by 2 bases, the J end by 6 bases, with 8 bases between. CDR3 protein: CASSLSGFEQYF. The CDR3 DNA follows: TGTGCCAGCAGTTTATCAGGGTTCGAGCAGTACTTC.

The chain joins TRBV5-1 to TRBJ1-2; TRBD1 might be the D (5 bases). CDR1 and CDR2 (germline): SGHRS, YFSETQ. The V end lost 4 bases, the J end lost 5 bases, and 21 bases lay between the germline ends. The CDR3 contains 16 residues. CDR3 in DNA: TGCGCCAGCAGCCAAACGCGCGGGGCGCTGAGGTATGGCTACACCTTC. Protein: CASSQTRGALRYGYTF.

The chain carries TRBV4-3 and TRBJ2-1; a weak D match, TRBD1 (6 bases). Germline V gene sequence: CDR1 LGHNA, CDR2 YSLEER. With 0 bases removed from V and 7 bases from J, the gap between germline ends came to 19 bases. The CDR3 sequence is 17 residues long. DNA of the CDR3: TGCGCCAGCAGCCAAGACCTCATCTATCGCAGGGGTAATGAGCAGTTCTTC. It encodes CASSQDLIYRRGNEQFF.

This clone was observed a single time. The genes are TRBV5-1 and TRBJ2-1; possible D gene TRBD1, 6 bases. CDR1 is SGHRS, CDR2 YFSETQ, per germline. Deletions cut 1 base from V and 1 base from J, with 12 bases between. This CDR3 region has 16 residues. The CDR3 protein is CASSLTGMDSYNEQFF. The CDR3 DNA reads TGCGCCAGCAGCTTGACAGGGATGGATTCCTACAATGAGCAGTTCTTC.

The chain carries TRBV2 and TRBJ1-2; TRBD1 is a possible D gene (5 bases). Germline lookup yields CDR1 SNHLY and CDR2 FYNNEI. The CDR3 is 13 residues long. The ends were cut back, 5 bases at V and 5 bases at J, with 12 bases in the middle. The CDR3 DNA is TGTGCCAGCAGTACGACAGACACGTATGGCTACACCTTC. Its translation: CASSTTDTYGYTF.

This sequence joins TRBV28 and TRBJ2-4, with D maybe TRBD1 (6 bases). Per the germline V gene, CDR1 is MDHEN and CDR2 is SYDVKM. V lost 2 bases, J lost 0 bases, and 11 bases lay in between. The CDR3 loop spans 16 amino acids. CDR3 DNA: TGTGCCAGCAGTTTAAGGGACACAAGAGCCAAAAACATTCAGTACTTC. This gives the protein CASSLRDTRAKNIQYF.

CDR3 nucleotides: TGCGCCAGCAGCTTTTCAAACAGGGTAGATACTGAAGCTTTCTTT. It codes for CASSFSNRVDTEAFF. The rearrangement uses TRBV5-1 and TRBJ1-1; the D gene is possibly TRBD1 (6 bases). This CDR3 spans 15 amino acids. Per the germline V gene, CDR1 is SGHRS and CDR2 is YFSETQ. V was pared by 2 bases and J by 5 bases, with 16 bases between.

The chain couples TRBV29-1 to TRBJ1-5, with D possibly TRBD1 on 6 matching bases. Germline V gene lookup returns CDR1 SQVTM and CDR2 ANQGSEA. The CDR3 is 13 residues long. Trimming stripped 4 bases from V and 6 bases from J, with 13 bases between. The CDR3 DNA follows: TGCAGCGTTGGGTACAGGGCCGGTCAGCCCCAGCATTTT. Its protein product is CSVGYRAGQPQHF. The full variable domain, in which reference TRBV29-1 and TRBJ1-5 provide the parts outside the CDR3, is SAVISQKPSRDICQRGTSLTIQCQVDSQVTMMFWYRQQPGQSLTLIATANQGSEATYESGFVIDKFPISRPNLTFSTLTVSNMSPEDSSIYLCSVGYRAGQPQHFGDGTRLSIL.

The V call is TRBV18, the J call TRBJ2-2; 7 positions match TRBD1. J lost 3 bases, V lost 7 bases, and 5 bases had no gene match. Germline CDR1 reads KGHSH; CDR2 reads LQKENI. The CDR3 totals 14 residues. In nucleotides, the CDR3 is TGTGCCAGCTTTTCCGACAGGGACACCGGGGAGCTGTTTTTT. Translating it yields CASFSDRDTGELFF.